A selection of T cell receptor beta chains follows, all from one sample in a study of shared clonotypes between healthy human individuals. TCRdb keeps only in-frame clones here, not all; method: immunoSEQ multiplex PCR. The sample consists of more than 400,000 clones, approximately 95% of them appearing once. The sample comprised naive CD4+ T cells sorted from blood. The receptors were gathered from a woman aged 25 to 39 in good health. CDR3s include the opening cysteine and the closing phenylalanine or tryptophan. D genes are given only for firm matches. Only some rows state a clone size, as once, few, many or a class for expanded clones.

d_gene | j_gene | v_gene | abundance | CDR3nt | CDR3aa
TRBD2 | TRBJ2-3 | TRBV7-9 | NA | TGTGCCAGCAGCTTGTCCGTAGCGGGAGGAGATACGCAGTATTTT | CASSLSVAGGDTQYF
TRBD1 | TRBJ1-1 | TRBV2 | NA | TGTGCCAGCAGCGAACAGGGGATGAACACTGAAGCTTTCTTT | CASSEQGMNTEAFF
TRBD2 | TRBJ2-7 | TRBV28 | NA | TGTGCCAGCAGTTTGGACGCAGCGGGGCCCCTATCCTACGAGCAGTACTTC | CASSLDAAGPLSYEQYF
TRBD2 | TRBJ2-7 | TRBV18 | NA | TGTGCCAGCTCGCCCCCCGAGACAGGGGTGTCTAGCGGGAGAATCTACGAGCAGTACTTC | CASSPPETGVSSGRIYEQYF
NA | TRBJ1-2 | TRBV28 | NA | TGTGCCAGCAGTTTAAGGCCAGGGAAAAAATATGGCTACACCTTC | CASSLRPGKKYGYTF
NA | TRBJ2-2 | TRBV7-6 | few | TGTGCCAGCAGCCCCAGGGGACGCGCGAACACCGGGGAGCTGTTTTTT | CASSPRGRANTGELFF
TRBD1 | TRBJ1-5 | TRBV16 | once | TGTGCCAGCAGCCAACGCGGACAGGGAATCAATCAGCCCCAGCATTTT | CASSQRGQGINQPQHF
TRBD2 | TRBJ2-5 | TRBV15 | NA | TGTGCCACCAGCGGAACCGGGACTAGGGGAGAGACCCAGTACTTC | CATSGTGTRGETQYF
NA | TRBJ2-7 | TRBV7-9 | NA | TGTGCCAGCAGCCCTAAGGGTACTACATTCTACGAGCAGTACTTC | CASSPKGTTFYEQYF
TRBD1 | TRBJ2-7 | TRBV6-6 | NA | TGTGCCAGCAGTGCCGCCCCGGGACAGCCGGAAGAGCAGTACTTC | CASSAAPGQPEEQYF
NA | TRBJ1-5 | TRBV29-1 | NA | TGCAGCGTTGGAGATAGCAATCAGCCCCAGCATTTT | CSVGDSNQPQHF
TRBD1 | TRBJ1-4 | TRBV7-2 | NA | TGTGCCAGCAGCATGGACAGGGTCCAAGAAAAACTGTTTTTT | CASSMDRVQEKLFF
NA | TRBJ1-3 | TRBV5-1 | NA | TGCGCCAGCAGCTTGGGAGAGACGGGAAACACCATATATTTT | CASSLGETGNTIYF
TRBD1 | TRBJ2-5 | TRBV9 | NA | TGTGCCAGCAGCGTTGGGGACAGTACAGAGACCCAGTACTTC | CASSVGDSTETQYF
TRBD1 | TRBJ1-2 | TRBV5-4 | once | TGTGCCAGCAGCCCCCGGGACAGGGCTAGCTACACCTTC | CASSPRDRASYTF
NA | TRBJ1-6 | TRBV28 | NA | TGTGCCAGCAGTTCCGGACAGAGCTCCTATAATTCACCCCTCCACTTT | CASSSGQSSYNSPLHF
NA | TRBJ1-5 | TRBV10-1 | NA | TGCGCCAGCAGCGAGTACAGGGATAGCAATCAGCCCCAGCATTTT | CASSEYRDSNQPQHF
NA | TRBJ1-4 | TRBV30 | NA | TGTGCCTGGAGTGAATCCCATGAAAAACTGTTTTTT | CAWSESHEKLFF
TRBD1 | TRBJ2-7 | TRBV2 | NA | TGTGCCAGCAGCGAAAGAGGGACAGGCTACGAGCAGTACTTC | CASSERGTGYEQYF
TRBD2 | TRBJ2-7 | TRBV4-1 | NA | TGCGCCAGCAGCCAAGATCGGGGGGGCAGGATCCCTCTTTACGAGCAGTACTTC | CASSQDRGGRIPLYEQYF
NA | TRBJ2-1 | TRBV5-1 | NA | TGCGCCAGCAGCAGGGTACCTCAGACTGAGCAGTTCTTC | CASSRVPQTEQFF
TRBD2 | TRBJ2-7 | TRBV5-1 | NA | TGCGCCAGCAGCTTGTCGCCCCTGGGACTAGCGGACGCAATCCAGTACTTC | CASSLSPLGLADAIQYF
TRBD1 | TRBJ1-1 | TRBV5-4 | NA | TGTGCCAGCAGCTTAAACCCTACAGGGGCGGGCGCTGAAGCTTTCTTT | CASSLNPTGAGAEAFF
NA | TRBJ1-1 | TRBV29-1 | NA | TGCAGCGTGGACGGAGATGGCGAATCGGCTTTCTTT | CSVDGDGESAFF
TRBD1 | TRBJ1-2 | TRBV7-9 | NA | TGTGCCAGCAGCTCAAACCGGGACAGGGGGTTCCTTAACTATGGCTACACCTTC | CASSSNRDRGFLNYGYTF
NA | TRBJ2-1 | TRBV9 | NA | TGTGCCAGCAGCGTTCTGGGTTCTAGTCTCGGTGAGCAGTTCTTC | CASSVLGSSLGEQFF
TRBD1 | TRBJ2-2 | TRBV11-2 | NA | TGTGCCAGCAGCCCAGGGACAGGGCGGACCGGGGAGCTGTTTTTT | CASSPGTGRTGELFF
TRBD1 | TRBJ2-1 | TRBV19 | NA | TGTGCCAGTAGTAAGAGGGGGACAGGGGACCCGAATGAGCAGTTCTTC | CASSKRGTGDPNEQFF
TRBD2 | TRBJ2-2 | TRBV5-1 | NA | TGCGCCAGCAGCGCCGTAGCGGGAGATGGGACCGGGGAGCTGTTTTTT | CASSAVAGDGTGELFF